This record looks at one TCR beta chain sequence and its context. Its antigen is not identified. TCRdb's copy holds only in-frame clones and misses some; the assay was immunoSEQ multiplex PCR. The profile shows some 100,000 clones, roughly 91% of them singletons. The sample comes from a study of T cell responses to AZD1222 COVID-19 vaccine. Findings and limits, study-wide: Among vaccine-associated CD4 TCRs, coverage spanned spike, with dominance at 160-218 and 743-854. White British people made up most donors, females outnumbered males, and clonal diversity was possibly underestimated.

The germline CDR1 and CDR2 sequences are MRHNA and SNTAGT. This CDR3 contains 16 residues. Trimming took 7 bases from V and 0 from J, leaving 18 bases between them. The source of this sequence is an adult in good health. The sample here was peripheral blood, taken on day 0 of AZD1222 vaccination. The V call is TRBV6-4, the J call TRBJ1-1; D ambiguous. The CDR3 sequence: CASNHSPRNMNTEAFF. The CDR3 region has the DNA TGTGCCAGCAATCACAGCCCCCGAAACATGAACACTGAAGCTTTCTTT.